A selection of T cell receptor beta chains follows, all from one sample in a study of cytomegalovirus exposure and HLA in healthy donors. Sequenced by immunoSEQ multiplex PCR; TCRdb stores in-frame clones only, minus some. This sample has fewer than 150,000 clones, with 82% found just once. Sequenced sample: PBMCs. Receptors were obtained from a male donor in good health and CMV-seronegative. The CDR3 runs from the conserved cysteine through the conserved F or W. D genes are given only for firm matches. A row's size may be missing; if present it is once, few, many or a size class.

j_call	v_call	clone_size	d_call	cdr3_aa	cdr3_nt
TRBJ2-5	TRBV6-5	-	TRBD1	CASSYGQGGETQYF	TGTGCCAGCAGCTATGGACAGGGTGGGGAGACCCAGTACTTC
TRBJ1-1	TRBV9	-	TRBD1	CASSTEGARETEAFF	TGTGCCAGCAGCACGGAGGGGGCGCGAGAAACTGAAGCTTTCTTT
TRBJ1-1	TRBV5-1	-	-	CASSLSGEAFF	TGCGCCAGCAGCCTATCAGGTGAAGCTTTCTTT
TRBJ1-1	TRBV9	-	-	CASSVAGYGTEAFF	TGTGCCAGCAGCGTAGCAGGGTATGGCACTGAAGCTTTCTTT
TRBJ2-3	TRBV9	once	-	CASSAPGEETHSDTDTQYF	TGTGCCAGCAGCGCCCCTGGGGAGGAGACCCACTCAGACACAGATACGCAGTATTTT
TRBJ2-7	TRBV11-1	-	-	CASSSEAEQYF	TGTGCCAGCAGCTCCGAAGCCGAGCAGTACTTC
TRBJ2-7	TRBV27	-	-	CASSFIGTNYEQYF	TGTGCCAGCAGTTTCATCGGGACAAACTACGAGCAGTACTTC
TRBJ2-1	TRBV27	-	-	CASSLSVGDSIHEQFF	TGTGCCAGCAGTTTATCGGTGGGGGACTCTATCCATGAGCAGTTCTTC
TRBJ2-3	TRBV13	-	TRBD2	CASSPKGGPRGTDTQYF	TGTGCCAGCAGCCCGAAGGGAGGGCCTAGAGGCACAGATACGCAGTATTTT
TRBJ2-1	TRBV10-3	-	TRBD2	CAISETGSGGDEQFF	TGTGCCATCAGTGAGACTGGGAGCGGGGGAGATGAGCAGTTCTTC
TRBJ2-2	TRBV10-3	-	-	CAISESGLFTGELFF	TGTGCCATCAGTGAGTCGGGACTGTTCACCGGGGAGCTGTTTTTT
TRBJ2-7	TRBV4-1	-	TRBD2	CASSQDVLRERDEQYF	TGCGCCAGCAGCCAAGATGTACTGCGGGAGAGGGACGAGCAGTACTTC
TRBJ1-1	TRBV19	-	-	CASRLGTMNTEAFF	TGTGCCAGTAGGCTTGGGACAATGAACACTGAAGCTTTCTTT
TRBJ2-7	TRBV29-1	-	TRBD2	CSVGTSWEQYF	TGCAGCGTTGGGACTAGTTGGGAGCAGTACTTC
TRBJ1-3	TRBV11-2	once	-	CASSSGTFGGNTIYF	TGTGCCAGCAGCTCCGGGACATTCGGGGGAAACACCATATATTTT
TRBJ2-7	TRBV10-1	-	TRBD2	CASSVLAGAKVREQYF	TGCGCCAGCAGTGTACTAGCGGGAGCTAAGGTTAGGGAGCAGTACTTC
TRBJ2-2	TRBV6-5	few	TRBD1	CASSWDRVSGELFF	TGTGCCAGCAGTTGGGACAGGGTCAGCGGGGAGCTGTTTTTT
TRBJ2-5	TRBV29-1	few	TRBD1	CSVGDSQGKETQYF	TGCAGCGTGGGGGACAGCCAGGGGAAAGAGACCCAGTACTTC
TRBJ1-2	TRBV7-8	-	TRBD1	CASSFGDRAYYGYTF	TGTGCCAGCAGCTTTGGGGACAGGGCTTATTATGGCTACACCTTC